The rows below give T cell receptor beta chains drawn from one sample of a study of T-cell memory formation after mild COVID-19. One entry per CDR3 protein, called by TCRdb with MiXCR from the 5' RACE reads. This sample has approximately 500,000 distinct CDR3 sequences, with roughly 23% found just once. Sequenced input: PBMCs or a T cell subset sorted from them (not recorded which). The receptors were gathered from an adult woman who had mild COVID-19 (a few samples of this study predate the infection). Cell type and time point are not known. Each CDR3 is given with its conserved first and last residue. A D gene is named only where the DNA matches it firmly. The size entry is marked missing in some rows and otherwise reads once, few, many or a size class.

J gene	clone size	D gene	V gene	CDR3 protein	CDR3 DNA
TRBJ2-7	-	-	TRBV6-1	CASSPRPLSEQYF	TGTGCCAGCAGCCCTCGACCCCTTAGTGAGCAGTACTTC
TRBJ2-5	-	-	TRBV4-1	CASSQDLRAQETQYF	TGCGCCAGCAGCCAAGATCTTCGGGCCCAAGAGACCCAGTACTTC
TRBJ2-7	few	-	TRBV6-2/TRBV6-3	CASSFPSRYEQYF	TGTGCCAGCAGTTTCCCCTCTCGGTACGAGCAGTACTTC
TRBJ2-5	-	-	TRBV7-6	CASSLFAGQETQYF	TGTGCCAGCAGCTTATTTGCGGGGCAAGAGACCCAGTACTTC
TRBJ1-1	few	TRBD1	TRBV5-1	CASSGQGMNTEAFF	TGCGCCAGCAGCGGACAGGGGATGAACACTGAAGCTTTCTTT
TRBJ1-6	-	-	TRBV4-1	CASSHLGKGPINSPLHF	TGCGCCAGCAGCCATTTGGGGAAGGGGCCTATAAATTCACCCCTCCACTTT
TRBJ2-7	-	-	TRBV5-5	CASSRFVSLKDEQYF	TGTGCCAGCTCGCGCTTCGTCTCTCTTAAGGACGAGCAGTACTTC
TRBJ2-1	-	TRBD2	TRBV7-2	CASSLWTSGTYNEQFF	TGTGCCAGCAGCTTATGGACTAGCGGAACCTACAATGAGCAGTTCTTC
TRBJ2-2	-	TRBD2	TRBV7-6	CASSSGTSGTGELFF	TGTGCCAGCAGCTCAGGGACTAGCGGCACCGGGGAGCTGTTTTTT
TRBJ2-1	-	-	TRBV6-5	CASRGLAEGPDNEQFF	TGTGCCAGCAGAGGATTAGCAGAAGGGCCCGACAATGAGCAGTTCTTC
TRBJ2-7	-	TRBD2	TRBV4-1	CASSPRTSGEQYF	TGCGCCAGCAGCCCGCGGACTAGCGGCGAGCAGTACTTC
TRBJ2-2	few	-	TRBV6-5	CATRPRGVGTGELFF	TGTGCCACCAGACCACGGGGAGTTGGCACCGGGGAGCTGTTTTTT
TRBJ2-2	-	-	TRBV7-2	CASSQSLGTGELFF	TGTGCCAGCAGCCAATCCCTGGGAACCGGGGAGCTGTTTTTT
TRBJ2-3	-	TRBD2	TRBV9	CASSLAGQGSDTQYF	TGTGCCAGCAGTTTAGCGGGTCAAGGGTCAGATACGCAGTATTTT
TRBJ1-5	-	TRBD1	TRBV15	CATSSRGQGGQPQHF	TGTGCCACCAGCAGCCGCGGACAGGGAGGACAGCCCCAGCATTTT
TRBJ1-2	few	-	TRBV12-3/TRBV12-4	CASTPKGFYYGYTF	TGTGCCAGCACCCCAAAAGGGTTTTACTATGGCTACACCTTC
TRBJ2-1	-	TRBD2	TRBV29-1	CSVGAGGYNEQFF	TGCAGCGTTGGGGCGGGAGGCTACAATGAGCAGTTCTTC
TRBJ2-5	-	-	TRBV12-3/TRBV12-4	CASSPGAGRETQYF	TGTGCCAGCAGTCCAGGGGCCGGGAGGGAGACCCAGTACTTC
TRBJ2-3	once	-	TRBV7-9	CAASRGPGTDTQYF	TGTGCCGCTAGCCGGGGGCCCGGCACAGATACGCAGTATTTT
TRBJ2-1	-	-	TRBV5-1	CASSKTSHEQFF	TGCGCCAGCAGCAAGACTAGTCATGAGCAGTTCTTC
TRBJ1-5	-	-	TRBV6-2/TRBV6-3	CASSPNGVREVHF	TGTGCCAGCAGTCCAAACGGGGTCAGGGAGGTGCATTTT
TRBJ2-3	few	-	TRBV5-6	CASSWGGTGTDTQYF	TGTGCCAGCAGCTGGGGCGGGACGGGGACAGATACGCAGTATTTT
TRBJ1-3	few	TRBD1	TRBV4-3	CASSQDLDRGIPYSGNTIYF	TGCGCCAGCAGCCAAGATTTGGACAGGGGTATTCCCTACTCTGGAAACACCATATATTTT
TRBJ2-7	-	-	TRBV4-2	CASSREGKGSYEQYF	TGTGCCAGCAGCCGAGAGGGAAAGGGGTCCTACGAGCAGTACTTC
TRBJ1-1	-	-	TRBV5-1	CASSFYGRGNTEAFF	TGCGCCAGCAGCTTTTACGGGAGGGGGAACACTGAAGCTTTCTTT
TRBJ2-7	-	-	TRBV14	CASSHFGEQYF	TGTGCCAGCAGCCATTTCGGCGAGCAGTACTTC
TRBJ2-7	-	TRBD2	TRBV5-1	CASSLLSGRAHEQYF	TGCGCCAGCAGCTTGCTAAGCGGGAGGGCGCACGAGCAGTACTTC
TRBJ2-1	-	-	TRBV29-1	CSVLIRPWGKDEQFF	TGCAGCGTTCTGATACGGCCCTGGGGGAAGGATGAGCAGTTCTTC
TRBJ2-5	many	TRBD1	TRBV5-1	CASSLDRGQETQYF	TGTGCCAGCAGCCTAGACAGGGGCCAAGAGACCCAGTACTTC
TRBJ2-3	few	-	TRBV12-3/TRBV12-4	CASSFLGTSTDTQYF	TGTGCCAGCAGTTTCCTGGGTACAAGCACAGATACGCAGTATTTT
TRBJ1-3	few	-	TRBV4-2	CASSQDQGYGNTIYF	TGTGCCAGCAGCCAAGACCAGGGGTATGGAAACACCATATATTTT
TRBJ2-7	few	TRBD1	TRBV19	CASSIPGQASYEQYF	TGTGCCAGTAGTATACCCGGACAGGCTTCCTACGAGCAGTACTTC
TRBJ2-7	-	TRBD1	TRBV12-3/TRBV12-4	CASSFAGQEIRQYF	TGTGCCAGCAGTTTTGCGGGACAGGAAATTAGGCAGTACTTC
TRBJ2-7	-	TRBD1	TRBV9	CASSEGTGASNEQYF	TGTGCCAGCAGCGAGGGGACAGGGGCGAGCAACGAGCAGTACTTC
TRBJ2-7	few	-	TRBV5-1	CASSTGLLNYEQYF	TGCGCCAGCAGCACGGGACTGCTCAACTACGAGCAGTACTTC